Presented here are 17 T cell receptor beta chains from one specimen sequenced in a study of technical replicates of blood from several donors (dated by TCRdb to the late 2010s). Receptor amplification or capture employed the immunoSEQ multiplex PCR assay. TCRdb carries this immuneACCESS record with in-frame sequences only. Its versions omit some clonotypes, under half of them owing to an unresolved V gene in the studies checked, with the rest unexplained. Present in this sample are fewer than 95,000 clones, nearly 95% of which were seen just once. Around 0.25% of the sample lies in the top ten. The sample comprised T cells isolated from PBMCs. All receptors come from a human donor in good health.

The J gene is TRBJ2-1, the V gene TRBV5-1, with 10 bases aligning to TRBD2. V gave up 2 bases and J gave up 4 bases; unmatched junction bases: 3. The CDR3 runs to 15 residues. The V gene's germline CDR1 is SGHRS and CDR2 YFSETQ. CDR3 DNA: TGCGCCAGCAGCTTTAGGACTAGCGGTTACAATGAGCAGTTCTTC. It is translated as CASSFRTSGYNEQFF. The full variable domain, rest sourced from reference TRBV5-1 and TRBJ2-1, is KAGVTQTPRYLIKTRGQQVTLSCSPISGHRSVSWYQQTPGQGLQFLFEYFSETQRNKGNFPGRFSGRQFSNSRSEMNVSTLELGDSALYLCASSFRTSGYNEQFFGPGTRLTVL.

The chain employs TRBV5-1 and TRBJ1-1, with 8 positions matching TRBD1. This CDR3 has 15 amino acids. Germline trimming cut 6 bases from V and 4 bases from J; bases unmatched to any gene: 11. In germline, CDR1 is SGHRS, CDR2 YFSETQ. Written as DNA, the CDR3 is TGCGCCAGCACTTTTTGGGGGACAGGCGGCACTGAAGCTTTCTTT. It translates to CASTFWGTGGTEAFF. The variable domain in full, completed from reference TRBV5-1 and TRBJ1-1, reads KAGVTQTPRYLIKTRGQQVTLSCSPISGHRSVSWYQQTPGQGLQFLFEYFSETQRNKGNFPGRFSGRQFSNSRSEMNVSTLELGDSALYLCASTFWGTGGTEAFFGQGTRLTVV.

This sequence joins TRBV28 and TRBJ2-1; D possibly corresponds to TRBD2 (6 bases). This CDR3 contains 20 residues. In germline, CDR1 is MDHEN, CDR2 SYDVKM. V gave up 1 base and J gave up 0 bases, with 22 bases separating them. The CDR3 nucleotides read TGTGCCAGCAGTTTATTTTTGGCGAGCCCAAAGCGGGTCTCCTACAATGAGCAGTTCTTC. Its translation: CASSLFLASPKRVSYNEQFF.

On this clone: At one of its ends the junction is not consistent with the germline gene, which may arise from a read error. This sequence joins TRBV6-1 and TRBJ1-6, with D maybe TRBD1 (5 bases). The germline CDR1 and CDR2 sequences are MNHNS and SASEGT. The CDR3 runs to 14 residues. The CDR3 coding sequence is TGTGCCAGCAGGGAAGAGCAGGGCAATTCACCCCTCCACTTT. Amino acid sequence: CASREEQGNSPLHF.

This clone appeared a single time. The rearrangement uses TRBV6-6 and TRBJ2-1, with D possibly matching TRBD2 (6 bases). Germline CDR1 MNHNY, CDR2 SVGAGI (reference sequence). This CDR3 region has 16 residues. The germline V and J ends were trimmed by 8 bases and 2 bases, with 19 bases remaining between them. CDR3: CASGNYLGLTYNEQFF. The CDR3 nucleotides are TGTGCCAGCGGGAATTATCTGGGACTCACCTACAATGAGCAGTTCTTC.

This clone was recorded only once. This sequence joins TRBV7-8 and TRBJ2-1, with D uncertain. CDR3 length equals 16 residues. V was clipped by 4 bases and J by 0 bases, with 13 bases between them. CDR1 and CDR2 from the germline V gene are SGHVS and FQNEAQ. The DNA of the CDR3 is TGTGCCAGCAGCTCAGAGGCCACGAGCTCCTACAATGAGCAGTTCTTC. The encoded protein is CASSSEATSSYNEQFF.

The V gene is TRBV28, the J gene TRBJ1-1; D remains ambiguous. The CDR3 is made up of 13 amino acids. CDR1 is MDHEN, CDR2 SYDVKM, per germline. Trimming cost V 7 bases and J 1 base, with 10 bases left between them. In DNA form, the CDR3 reads TGTGCCAGCACCACTTATGGGAACACTGAAGCTTTCTTT. Its translation: CASTTYGNTEAFF.

The gene calls are TRBV6-6 and TRBJ1-3; D perhaps matches TRBD1 (5 bases). CDR3 size: 13 residues. CDR1 is MNHNY and CDR2 is SVGAGI in the germline V gene (reference sequence). Trimming removed 11 bases from V and 3 bases from J, with 14 bases in between. The CDR3 protein is CAALQAVGNTIYF. The CDR3 bases are TGTGCCGCCCTACAGGCGGTTGGAAACACCATATATTTT.

J is TRBJ2-2 and V is TRBV7-6; D is uncertain. Trimming removed 1 base from V and 1 base from J, with 7 bases in between. Germline loops: CDR1 SGHVS, CDR2 FNYEAQ. CDR3 length: 15 amino acids. In DNA form, the CDR3 reads TGTGCCAGCAGCTTAGTATCAGGGAACACCGGGGAGCTGTTTTTT. As protein: CASSLVSGNTGELFF.

The CDR3 protein is CASGDRGRANEKLFF. In nucleotides, the CDR3 is TGTGCCAGTGGGGACAGGGGGCGAGCTAATGAAAAACTGTTTTTT. The V call is TRBV19, the J call TRBJ1-4; 12 bases are shared with TRBD1. CDR3 size: 15 residues. The germline CDR1 and CDR2 sequences are LNHDA and SQIVND (reference sequence). Trimming at V came to 8 bases and at J to 3 bases, leaving 4 bases not matched to a gene.

Only one count was recorded for this clone. V gene TRBV28 combines with J gene TRBJ1-5, with TRBD1 as a possible D gene (6 bases). The CDR3 spans 12 residues. Germline V gives CDR1 MDHEN, CDR2 SYDVKM. V gave up 4 bases and J gave up 9 bases, with 10 bases separating them. CDR3 DNA sequence: TGTGCCAGCAGTTCCCCGGACAGGCCCCAGCATTTT. This encodes CASSSPDRPQHF.

The chain combines TRBV6-6 with TRBJ2-5; 7 positions match TRBD1. CDR1 and CDR2 (germline): MNHNY, SVGAGI (reference sequence). The CDR3 has 14 amino acids. V trimming: 2 bases; J trimming: 4 bases; junction bases outside the gene matches: 4. The CDR3, as DNA: TGTGCCAGCAGTTACGGAGCAGGGGGAGAGACCCAGTACTTC. Translating gives CASSYGAGGETQYF.

The chain links TRBV9 to TRBJ2-5, with D unresolved. Trimming shortened V by 8 bases and J by 2 bases, and 13 bases separated the two germline ends. The germline CDR1 and CDR2 sequences are SGDLS and YYNGEE. The CDR3 extends over 13 amino acids. CDR3 region: CASSFRSQETQYF. CDR3 nucleotides: TGTGCCAGTTCCTTTAGATCACAAGAGACCCAGTACTTC.

CDR3 DNA sequence: TGTGCCAGCAGTCTCACCTTGGGACAGGGGGCGGTCACCGGGGAGCTGTTTTTT. Protein: CASSLTLGQGAVTGELFF. V and J are TRBV2 and TRBJ2-2, with 12 bases that match TRBD1. The CDR3 has 18 amino acids. V lost 5 bases, J lost 4 bases, and 11 bases stayed unmatched. Germline-derived CDR1 and CDR2 are SNHLY and FYNNEI.

The chain carries TRBV5-1 and TRBJ2-7; 9 bases fit TRBD2. The length of the CDR3 is 15 residues. V was pared by 0 bases and J by 3 bases, with 4 bases of the junction left unmatched. Germline V lookup: CDR1 SGHRS, CDR2 YFSETQ. DNA of the CDR3: TGCGCCAGCAGCTTGGAGAGCGGGGGGAACTACGAGCAGTACTTC. It encodes CASSLESGGNYEQYF. Full variable domain (outside the CDR3, taken from reference TRBV5-1 and TRBJ2-7): KAGVTQTPRYLIKTRGQQVTLSCSPISGHRSVSWYQQTPGQGLQFLFEYFSETQRNKGNFPGRFSGRQFSNSRSEMNVSTLELGDSALYLCASSLESGGNYEQYFGPGTRLTVT.

This chain connects TRBV5-1 to TRBJ1-1, with a tentative D call TRBD1 (5 bases). The CDR3 extends over 15 amino acids. Per germline, CDR1 SGHRS and CDR2 YFSETQ. Trimming removed 3 bases at V and 6 bases at J, with 18 bases between. CDR3 bases: TGCGCCAGCAGCTCCTGGGTGGGGCAGTTCGCTGAAGCTTTCTTT. This gives the protein CASSSWVGQFAEAFF.

This clone showed up just once. The V gene is TRBV9, the J gene TRBJ1-1; D is unclear. The CDR3 runs 13 residues. Germline CDR1 is SGDLS and CDR2 is YYNGEE. The V end lost 4 bases, the J end lost 5 bases, and 12 bases lay between the germline ends. The CDR3 sequence is CASSIGGGTEAFF. The DNA of the CDR3 is TGTGCCAGCAGCATAGGAGGTGGAACTGAAGCTTTCTTT.